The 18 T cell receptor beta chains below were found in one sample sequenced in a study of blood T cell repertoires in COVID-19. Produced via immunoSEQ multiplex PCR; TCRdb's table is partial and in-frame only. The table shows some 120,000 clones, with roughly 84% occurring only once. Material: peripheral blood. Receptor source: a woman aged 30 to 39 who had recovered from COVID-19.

The CDR3 is CASSQGGTVSPLHF. Here the CDR3 DNA reads TGTGCCAGCAGCCAAGGGGGCACGGTTTCACCCCTCCACTTT. V gene TRBV14 combines with J gene TRBJ1-6; tentatively, D is TRBD1 (5 bases). Trimming left V 1 base short and J 9 bases short, with 10 bases between. Germline V lookup: CDR1 SGHDN, CDR2 FVKESK. This CDR3 has 14 residues.

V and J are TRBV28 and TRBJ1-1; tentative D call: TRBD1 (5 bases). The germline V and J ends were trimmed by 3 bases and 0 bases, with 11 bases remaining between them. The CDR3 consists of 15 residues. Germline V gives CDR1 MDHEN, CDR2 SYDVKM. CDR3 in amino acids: CASSLAGRLNTEAFF. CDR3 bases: TGTGCCAGCAGTTTGGCGGGACGGTTGAACACTGAAGCTTTCTTT.

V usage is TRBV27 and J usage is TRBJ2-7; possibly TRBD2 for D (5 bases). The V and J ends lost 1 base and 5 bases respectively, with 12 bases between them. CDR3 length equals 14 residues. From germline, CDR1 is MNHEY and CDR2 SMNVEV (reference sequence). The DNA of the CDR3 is TGTGCCAGCAGTTTATTGGGTAGCGTTGACGAGCAGTACTTC. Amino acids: CASSLLGSVDEQYF.

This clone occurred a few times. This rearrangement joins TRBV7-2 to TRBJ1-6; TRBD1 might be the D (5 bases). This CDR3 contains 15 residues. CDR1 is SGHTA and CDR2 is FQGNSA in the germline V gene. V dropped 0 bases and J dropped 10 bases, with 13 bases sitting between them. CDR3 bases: TGTGCCAGCAGCTTAGCCCCTCAGGGTAAATCACCCCTCCACTTT. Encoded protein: CASSLAPQGKSPLHF.

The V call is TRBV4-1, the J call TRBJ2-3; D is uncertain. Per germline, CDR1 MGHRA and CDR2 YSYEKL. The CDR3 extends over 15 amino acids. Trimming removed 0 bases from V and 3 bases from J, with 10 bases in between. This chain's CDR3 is CASSQDGVGTDTQYF. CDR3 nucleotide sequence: TGCGCCAGCAGCCAAGACGGAGTTGGGACAGATACGCAGTATTTT.

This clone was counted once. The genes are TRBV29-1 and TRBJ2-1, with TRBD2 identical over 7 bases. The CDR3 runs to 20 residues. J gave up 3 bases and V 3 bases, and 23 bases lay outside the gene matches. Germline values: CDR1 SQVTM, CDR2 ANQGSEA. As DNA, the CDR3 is TGCAGCGTTGAGTACCGAGGCGGGAGTCCCCATGGGGGGTTCTACAATGAGCAGTTCTTC. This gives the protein CSVEYRGGSPHGGFYNEQFF.

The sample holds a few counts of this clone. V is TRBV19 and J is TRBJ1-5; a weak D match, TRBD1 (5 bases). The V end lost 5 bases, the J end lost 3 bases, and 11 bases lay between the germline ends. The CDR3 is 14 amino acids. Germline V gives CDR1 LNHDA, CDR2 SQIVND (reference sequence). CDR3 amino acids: CASSVKGYNQPQHF. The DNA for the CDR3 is TGTGCCAGTAGTGTGAAGGGGTACAATCAGCCCCAGCATTTT.

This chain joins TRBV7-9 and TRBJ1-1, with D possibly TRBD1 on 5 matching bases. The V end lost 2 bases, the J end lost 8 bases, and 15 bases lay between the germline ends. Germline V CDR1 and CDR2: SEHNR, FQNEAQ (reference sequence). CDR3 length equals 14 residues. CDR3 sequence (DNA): TGTGCCAGCAGCTTATCGGGTGGGGGGACCGAAGCTTTCTTT. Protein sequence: CASSLSGGGTEAFF. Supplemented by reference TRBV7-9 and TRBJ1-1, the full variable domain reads DTGVSQNPRHKITKRGQNVTFRCDPISEHNRLYWYRQTLGQGPEFLTYFQNEAQLEKSRLLSDRFSAERPKGSFSTLEIQRTEQGDSAMYLCASSLSGGGTEAFFGQGTRLTVV.

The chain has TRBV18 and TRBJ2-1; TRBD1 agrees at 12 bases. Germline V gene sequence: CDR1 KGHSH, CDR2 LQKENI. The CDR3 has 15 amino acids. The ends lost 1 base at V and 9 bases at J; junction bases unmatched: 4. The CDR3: CASSPQGQGAVEQFF. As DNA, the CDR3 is TGTGCCAGCTCACCACAGGGACAGGGGGCTGTTGAGCAGTTCTTC.

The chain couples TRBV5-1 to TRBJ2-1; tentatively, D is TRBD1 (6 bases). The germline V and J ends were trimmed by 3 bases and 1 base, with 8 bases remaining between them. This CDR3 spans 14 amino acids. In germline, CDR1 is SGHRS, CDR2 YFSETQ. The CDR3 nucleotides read TGCGCCAGCAGCTACACAGGGTCCTACAATGAGCAGTTCTTC. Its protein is CASSYTGSYNEQFF.

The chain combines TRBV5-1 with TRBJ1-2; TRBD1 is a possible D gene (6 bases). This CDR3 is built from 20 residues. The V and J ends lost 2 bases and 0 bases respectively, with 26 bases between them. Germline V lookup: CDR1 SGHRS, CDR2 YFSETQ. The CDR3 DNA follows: TGCGCCAGCAGCTTATCACCTTCCATCTCGGGACAAAGGGCTAACTATGGCTACACCTTC. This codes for CASSLSPSISGQRANYGYTF. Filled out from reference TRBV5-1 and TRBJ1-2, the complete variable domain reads KAGVTQTPRYLIKTRGQQVTLSCSPISGHRSVSWYQQTPGQGLQFLFEYFSETQRNKGNFPGRFSGRQFSNSRSEMNVSTLELGDSALYLCASSLSPSISGQRANYGYTFGSGTRLTVV.

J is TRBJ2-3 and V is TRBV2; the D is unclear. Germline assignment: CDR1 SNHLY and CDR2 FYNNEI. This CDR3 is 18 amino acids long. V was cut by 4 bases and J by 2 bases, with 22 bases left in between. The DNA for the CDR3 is TGTGCCAGCAGTGCAAGGAGACGACGGCCCCCTTACACAGATACGCAGTATTTT. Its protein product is CASSARRRRPPYTDTQYF.

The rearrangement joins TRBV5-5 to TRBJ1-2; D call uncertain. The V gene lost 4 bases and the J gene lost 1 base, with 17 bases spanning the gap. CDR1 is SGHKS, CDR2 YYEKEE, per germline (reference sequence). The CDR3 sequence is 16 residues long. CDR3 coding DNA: TGTGCCAGCAGCAACCGATACCGGGAGATTAACTATGGCTACACCTTC. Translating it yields CASSNRYREINYGYTF.

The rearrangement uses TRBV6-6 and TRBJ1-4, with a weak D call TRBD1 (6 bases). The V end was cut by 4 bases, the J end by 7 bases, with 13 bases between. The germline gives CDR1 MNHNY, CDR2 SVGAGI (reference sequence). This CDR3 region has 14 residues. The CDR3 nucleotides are TGTGCCAGCAGTTCATCCGGGACACTTGAAAAACTGTTTTTT. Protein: CASSSSGTLEKLFF.

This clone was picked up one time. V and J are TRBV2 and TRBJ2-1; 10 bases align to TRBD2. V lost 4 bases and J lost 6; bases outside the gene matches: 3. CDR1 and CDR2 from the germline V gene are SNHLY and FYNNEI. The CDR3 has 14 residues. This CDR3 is CASSGLAGFNEQFF. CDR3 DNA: TGTGCCAGCAGTGGACTAGCGGGCTTCAATGAGCAGTTCTTC.

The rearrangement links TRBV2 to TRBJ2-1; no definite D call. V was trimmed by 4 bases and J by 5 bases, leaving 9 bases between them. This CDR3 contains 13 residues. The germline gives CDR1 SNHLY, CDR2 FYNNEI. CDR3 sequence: CASSGRRNNEQFF. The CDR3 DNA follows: TGTGCCAGCAGTGGCCGGAGAAACAATGAGCAGTTCTTC.

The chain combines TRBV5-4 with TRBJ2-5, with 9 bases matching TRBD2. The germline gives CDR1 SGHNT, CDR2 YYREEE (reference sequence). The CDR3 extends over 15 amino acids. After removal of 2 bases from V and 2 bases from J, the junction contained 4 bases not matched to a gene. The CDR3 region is CASSFGLAGQETQYF. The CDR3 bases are TGTGCCAGCAGCTTTGGGCTAGCGGGACAAGAGACCCAGTACTTC.

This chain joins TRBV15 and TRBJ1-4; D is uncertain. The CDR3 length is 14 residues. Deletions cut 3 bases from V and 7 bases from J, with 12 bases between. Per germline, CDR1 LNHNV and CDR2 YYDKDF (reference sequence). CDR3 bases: TGTGCCACCAGCAGGAGCGGACCCTTTGAAAAACTGTTTTTT. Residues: CATSRSGPFEKLFF.